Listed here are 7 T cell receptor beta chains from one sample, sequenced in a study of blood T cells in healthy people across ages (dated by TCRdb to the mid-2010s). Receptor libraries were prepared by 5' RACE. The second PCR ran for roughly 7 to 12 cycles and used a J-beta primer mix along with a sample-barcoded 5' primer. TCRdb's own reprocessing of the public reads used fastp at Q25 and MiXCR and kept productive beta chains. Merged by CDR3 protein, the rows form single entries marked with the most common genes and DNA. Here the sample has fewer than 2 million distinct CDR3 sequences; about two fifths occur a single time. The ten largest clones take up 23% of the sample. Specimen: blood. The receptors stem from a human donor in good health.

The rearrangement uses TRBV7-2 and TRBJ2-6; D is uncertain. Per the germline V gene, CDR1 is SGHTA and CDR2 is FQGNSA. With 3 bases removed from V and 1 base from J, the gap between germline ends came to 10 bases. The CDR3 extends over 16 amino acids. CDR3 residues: CASSFGSTSGANVLTF. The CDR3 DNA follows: TGTGCCAGCAGCTTTGGTAGTACTTCTGGGGCCAACGTCCTGACTTTC. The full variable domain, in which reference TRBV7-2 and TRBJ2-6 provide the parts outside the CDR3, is GAGVSQSPSNKVTEKGKDVELRCDPISGHTALYWYRQSLGQGLEFLIYFQGNSAPDKSGLPSDRFSAERTGGSVSTLTIQRTQQEDSAVYLCASSFGSTSGANVLTFGAGSRLTVL.

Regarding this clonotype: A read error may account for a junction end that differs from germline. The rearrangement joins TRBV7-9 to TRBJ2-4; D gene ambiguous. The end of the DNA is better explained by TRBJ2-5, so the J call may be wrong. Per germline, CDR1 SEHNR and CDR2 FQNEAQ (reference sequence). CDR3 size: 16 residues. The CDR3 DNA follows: TGTGCCAGCAGCTTAGCGGGGTCGGCAGAGCAAGGGACCCAGTACTTC. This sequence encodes CASSLAGSAEQGTQYF.

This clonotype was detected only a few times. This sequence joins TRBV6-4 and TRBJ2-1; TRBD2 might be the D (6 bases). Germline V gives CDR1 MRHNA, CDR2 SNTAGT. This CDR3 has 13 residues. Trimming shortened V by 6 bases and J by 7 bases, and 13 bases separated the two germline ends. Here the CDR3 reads CASRKEGGNEQFF. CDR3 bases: TGTGCCAGCAGGAAAGAGGGAGGAAATGAGCAGTTCTTC.

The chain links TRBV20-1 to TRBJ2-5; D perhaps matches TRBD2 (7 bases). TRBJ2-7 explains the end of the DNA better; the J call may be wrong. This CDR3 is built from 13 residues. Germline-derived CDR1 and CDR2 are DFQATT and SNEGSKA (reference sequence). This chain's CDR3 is CSAPGEGLYEQYF. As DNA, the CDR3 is TGCAGTGCCCCAGGGGAGGGACTTTACGAGCAGTACTTC.

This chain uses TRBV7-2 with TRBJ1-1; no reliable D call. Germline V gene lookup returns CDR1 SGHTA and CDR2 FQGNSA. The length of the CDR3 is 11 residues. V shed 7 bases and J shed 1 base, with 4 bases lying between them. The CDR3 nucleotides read TGTGCCAGCAAGCCGAACACTGAAGCTTTCTTT. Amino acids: CASKPNTEAFF.

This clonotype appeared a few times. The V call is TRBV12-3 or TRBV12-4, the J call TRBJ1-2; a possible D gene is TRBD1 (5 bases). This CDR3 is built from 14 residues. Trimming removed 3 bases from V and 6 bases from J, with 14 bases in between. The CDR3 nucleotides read TGTGCCAGCAGTTTTCAGGGACTAGTGGATGGCTACACCTTC. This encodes CASSFQGLVDGYTF.

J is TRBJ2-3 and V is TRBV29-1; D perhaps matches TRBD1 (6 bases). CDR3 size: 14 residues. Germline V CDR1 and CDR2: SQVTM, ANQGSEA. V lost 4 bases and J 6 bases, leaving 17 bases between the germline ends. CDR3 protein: CSVATAGVGDTQYF. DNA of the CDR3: TGCAGCGTTGCGACGGCAGGGGTAGGGGATACGCAGTATTTT.